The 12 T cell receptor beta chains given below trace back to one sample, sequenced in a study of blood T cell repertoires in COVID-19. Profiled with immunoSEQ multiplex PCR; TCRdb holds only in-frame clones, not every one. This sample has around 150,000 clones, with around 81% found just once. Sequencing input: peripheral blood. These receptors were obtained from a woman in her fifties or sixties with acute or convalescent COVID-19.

The DNA for the CDR3 is TGTGCCAGCAGCTTAGTCGGCGGGCCCGAGCAGTACTTC. The encoded protein is CASSLVGGPEQYF. V and J are TRBV7-2 and TRBJ2-7, with a weak D call TRBD2 (5 bases). The CDR3 sequence is 13 residues long. The V end lost 1 base, the J end lost 6 bases, and 10 bases lay between the germline ends. Germline CDR1 and CDR2: SGHTA and FQGNSA.

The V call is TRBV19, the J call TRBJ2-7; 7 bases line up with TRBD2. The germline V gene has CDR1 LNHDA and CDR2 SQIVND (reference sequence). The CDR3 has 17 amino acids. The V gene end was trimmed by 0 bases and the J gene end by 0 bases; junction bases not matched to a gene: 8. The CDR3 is CASSIEAGWAASYEQYF. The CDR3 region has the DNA TGTGCCAGTAGTATAGAAGCGGGGTGGGCTGCCTCCTACGAGCAGTACTTC.

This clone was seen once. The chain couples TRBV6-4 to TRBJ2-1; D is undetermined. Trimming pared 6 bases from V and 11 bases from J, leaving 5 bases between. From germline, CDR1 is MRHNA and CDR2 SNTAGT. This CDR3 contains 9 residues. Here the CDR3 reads CASRSKQFF. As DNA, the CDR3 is TGTGCCAGCAGATCAAAGCAGTTCTTC.

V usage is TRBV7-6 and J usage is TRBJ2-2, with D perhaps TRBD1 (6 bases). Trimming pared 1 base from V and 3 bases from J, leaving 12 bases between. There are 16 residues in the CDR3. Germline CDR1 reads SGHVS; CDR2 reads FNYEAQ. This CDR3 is CASSLVQGQYTGELFF. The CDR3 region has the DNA TGTGCCAGCAGCTTAGTCCAGGGGCAATACACCGGGGAGCTGTTTTTT. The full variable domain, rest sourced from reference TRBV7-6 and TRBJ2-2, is GAGVSQSPRYKVTKRGQDVALRCDPISGHVSLYWYRQALGQGPEFLTYFNYEAQQDKSGLPNDRFSAERPEGSISTLTIQRTEQRDSAMYRCASSLVQGQYTGELFFGEGSRLTVL.

In nucleotides, the CDR3 is TGTGCTAGTGGACATACAGGGAGCGCTTGGAATGAGCAGTTCTTC. Encoded protein: CASGHTGSAWNEQFF. The V call is TRBV12-5, the J call TRBJ2-1; D perhaps matches TRBD1 (6 bases). Germline values: CDR1 LGHNT, CDR2 FRNRAP. The CDR3 has 15 amino acids. Trimming cost V 6 bases and J 7 bases, with 19 bases left between them.

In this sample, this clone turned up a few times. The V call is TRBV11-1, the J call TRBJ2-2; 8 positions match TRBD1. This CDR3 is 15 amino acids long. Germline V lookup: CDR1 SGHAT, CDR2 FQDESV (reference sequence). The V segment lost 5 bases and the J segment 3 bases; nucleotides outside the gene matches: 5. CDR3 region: CASSADREDTGELFF. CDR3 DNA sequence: TGTGCCAGCAGCGCGGACAGGGAAGACACCGGGGAGCTGTTTTTT.

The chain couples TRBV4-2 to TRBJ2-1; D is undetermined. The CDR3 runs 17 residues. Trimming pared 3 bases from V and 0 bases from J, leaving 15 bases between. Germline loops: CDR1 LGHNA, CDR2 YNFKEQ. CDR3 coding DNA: TGTGCCAGCAGCCAGGAAACCCACTGGAGCTCCTACAATGAGCAGTTCTTC. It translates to CASSQETHWSSYNEQFF.

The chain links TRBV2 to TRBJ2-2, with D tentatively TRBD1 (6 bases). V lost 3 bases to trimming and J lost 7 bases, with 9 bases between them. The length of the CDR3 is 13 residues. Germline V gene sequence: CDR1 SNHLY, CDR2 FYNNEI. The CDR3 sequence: CASSEDRHGELFF. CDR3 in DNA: TGTGCCAGCAGTGAGGACAGACACGGGGAGCTGTTTTTT.

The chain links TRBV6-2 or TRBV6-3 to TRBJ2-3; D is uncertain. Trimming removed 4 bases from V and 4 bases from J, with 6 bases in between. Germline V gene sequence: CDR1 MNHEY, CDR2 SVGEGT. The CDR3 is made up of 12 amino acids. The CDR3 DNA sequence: TGTGCCAGCAGTTTAGATCCAGATACGCAGTATTTT. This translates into CASSLDPDTQYF.

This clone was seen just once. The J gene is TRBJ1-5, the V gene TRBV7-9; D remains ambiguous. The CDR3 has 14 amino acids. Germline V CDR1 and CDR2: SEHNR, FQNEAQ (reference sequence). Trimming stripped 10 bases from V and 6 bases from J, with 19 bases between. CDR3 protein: CAIGLAGESQPQHF. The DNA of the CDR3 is TGTGCCATAGGACTCGCCGGAGAAAGTCAGCCCCAGCATTTT.

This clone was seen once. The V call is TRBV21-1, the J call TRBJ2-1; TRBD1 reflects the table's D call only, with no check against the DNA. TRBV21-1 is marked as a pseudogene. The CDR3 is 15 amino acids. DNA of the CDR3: TGTGCCAGCAGTCTTAGGGGGACAGGGGGGAATGAGCAGTTCTTC. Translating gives CASSLRGTGGNEQFF.

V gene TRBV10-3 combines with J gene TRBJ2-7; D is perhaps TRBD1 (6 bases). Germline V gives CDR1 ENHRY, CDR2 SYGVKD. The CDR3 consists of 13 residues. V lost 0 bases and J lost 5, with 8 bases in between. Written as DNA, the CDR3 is TGTGCCATCAGTGAGTCGACAGGAAACGAGCAGTACTTC. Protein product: CAISESTGNEQYF.